These 21 T cell receptor beta chains came from one sample sequenced in a study of metastatic and nonmetastatic thyroid tumors. Not a single patient had been given any form of treatment at any point before undergoing thyroid surgery. TCRdb recomputed clones from the PCR reads via MiXCR. The sample has 45,000 to 65,000 clones, approximately 17% seen once. The source material was blood. These receptor sequences come from a female donor with papillary thyroid cancer or a benign thyroid nodule (not recorded which). Some clones in this sample may be carry-over from other donors' samples.

The table lists this clone with many counts. The chain joins TRBV2 to TRBJ1-3, with 8 bases lining up with TRBD1. J gave up 4 bases and V 5 bases, and 1 base lay outside the gene matches. Looked up from germline, CDR1 is SNHLY and CDR2 is FYNNEI. The CDR3 runs 13 residues. CDR3 DNA sequence: TGTGCCAGCAGTTGGACAGGGGGAAACACCATATATTTT. It codes for CASSWTGGNTIYF. Looking up the rest from reference TRBV2 and TRBJ1-3 gives the full variable domain: EPEVTQTPSHQVTQMGQEVILRCVPISNHLYFYWYRQILGQKVEFLVSFYNNEISEKSEIFDDQFSVERPDGSNFTLKIRSTKLEDSAMYFCASSWTGGNTIYFGEGSWLTVV.

This clone was seen at least ten times. The genes are TRBV28 and TRBJ2-7, with D unresolved. The CDR3 length is 11 residues. Trimming pared 5 bases from V and 6 bases from J, leaving 8 bases between. Germline V gene sequence: CDR1 MDHEN, CDR2 SYDVKM. CDR3: CASSNPGEQYF. The CDR3 DNA sequence: TGTGCCAGCAGTAACCCCGGCGAGCAGTACTTC. Filled out from reference TRBV28 and TRBJ2-7, the complete variable domain reads DVKVTQSSRYLVKRTGEKVFLECVQDMDHENMFWYRQDPGLGLRLIYFSYDVKMKEKGDIPEGYSVSREKKERFSLILESASTNQTSMYLCASSNPGEQYFGPGTRLTVT.

In the case of this clone: An end of the junction differs from the germline gene, which may be a read error. The chain employs TRBV28 and TRBJ1-5; 7 bases line up with TRBD1. Germline assignment: CDR1 MDHEN and CDR2 SYDVKM. The CDR3 loop spans 15 amino acids. The chain's CDR3 is CASSPWDSRNQPQNF. The CDR3, as DNA: TGCGCCAGCAGTCCCTGGGACAGTCGCAATCAGCCCCAGAATTTT.

The chain joins TRBV3-1 to TRBJ2-7; 7 nucleotides match TRBD2. CDR1 is LGHDT and CDR2 is YNNKEL in the germline V gene (reference sequence). J gave up 2 bases and V 7 bases, and 8 bases lay outside the gene matches. The CDR3 covers 14 residues. The chain's CDR3 is CASTTKAGTYEQYF. CDR3 DNA sequence: TGTGCCAGCACCACTAAAGCGGGGACCTACGAGCAGTACTTC.

This clone was counted at least ten times. A much larger clone differs from this one at a single base, so this may be a read error. The CDR3 does not end in the conserved phenylalanine or tryptophan, so this is likely a read error. Additional DNA sequences in this sample encode the identical CDR3. The chain has TRBV18 and TRBJ2-7, with D tentatively TRBD1 or TRBD2 (5 bases each). Germline CDR1 reads KGHSH; CDR2 reads LQKENI. This CDR3 comprises 12 residues. Between the trimmed V and J ends, which lost 3 bases and 2 bases, there was a span of 5 bases. For the CDR3, the DNA is TGTGCCAGCTCACCGGGGGCCTACGAGCAGTACCTC. Translating it yields CASSPGAYEQYL.

This clone occurred many times. The V call is TRBV28, the J call TRBJ2-7, with 7 bases fitting TRBD1. J was trimmed by 3 bases and V by 10 bases; bases with no gene match: 9. The CDR3 consists of 13 residues. Germline CDR1 reads MDHEN; CDR2 reads SYDVKM. CDR3 amino acids: CATRDRASYEQYF. The CDR3 DNA sequence: TGTGCCACACGGGACAGAGCAAGCTACGAGCAGTACTTC.

In DNA, the CDR3 is TGTGCCAGCAACAGACTAGCGGGAGACCTCTCCTACAATGAGCAGTTCTTC. Residues: CASNRLAGDLSYNEQFF. This chain connects TRBV11-2 to TRBJ2-1; 12 nucleotides align to TRBD2. The V and J ends lost 7 bases and 0 bases, in that order; junction bases with no gene match: 7. Looked up from germline, CDR1 is SGHAT and CDR2 is FQNNGV. This CDR3 region has 17 residues. Variable domain in full (rest from reference TRBV11-2 and TRBJ2-1): EAGVAQSPRYKIIEKRQSVAFWCNPISGHATLYWYQQILGQGPKLLIQFQNNGVVDDSQLPKDRFSAERLKGVDSTLKIQPAKLEDSAVYLCASNRLAGDLSYNEQFFGPGTRLTVL.

The V call is TRBV28, the J call TRBJ2-1; the D is unclear. CDR1 MDHEN and CDR2 SYDVKM come from the germline V gene. CDR3 size: 13 residues. Trimming took off 6 bases at V and 10 bases at J, with 16 bases between the two ends. The CDR3, as DNA: TGTGCCAGCAGGCTCCACATAGCACGAGAGCAGTTCTTC. Protein: CASRLHIAREQFF.

This clone was detected many times. Different DNA sequences within this sample yield the same CDR3. The chain carries TRBV6-1 and TRBJ1-1, with TRBD1 identical over 8 bases. Germline CDR1 MNHNS, CDR2 SASEGT. The CDR3 covers 13 residues. Trimming at V came to 9 bases and at J to 2 bases, leaving 5 bases not matched to a gene. The CDR3 here is CASNRGANTEAFF. In DNA form, the CDR3 reads TGTGCCAGTAACAGGGGGGCAAACACTGAAGCTTTCTTT.

This clone was counted at least ten times. The chain employs TRBV3-1 and TRBJ2-1; 12 bases agree with TRBD2. Germline lookup yields CDR1 LGHDT and CDR2 YNNKEL (reference sequence). V dropped 4 bases and J dropped 7; count of bases not matched to a gene: 8. This CDR3 is 16 amino acids long. CDR3 nucleotide sequence: TGTGCCAGCAGCCCTCGGCTAGCGGGAGGGCCAAATGAGCAGTTCTTC. Protein: CASSPRLAGGPNEQFF.

As to this clone: An end of the junction does not agree with germline; a read error may underlie this. The chain joins TRBV5-1 to TRBJ2-5, with D tentatively TRBD1 (6 bases). Looked up from germline, CDR1 is SGHRS and CDR2 is YFSETQ. The CDR3 has 12 amino acids. The CDR3 coding sequence is TGCGCCAGCAGCTCGTGGGACGGACAGTGTCACTTC. Encoded protein: CASSSWDGQCHF. The whole variable domain, filled in from reference TRBV5-1 and TRBJ2-5, reads KAGVTQTPRYLIKTRGQQVTLSCSPISGHRSVSWYQQTPGQGLQFLFEYFSETQRNKGNFPGRFSGRQFSNSRSEMNVSTLELGDSALYLCASSSWDGQCHFGPGTRLLVL.

To note about this clone: This CDR3 is missing its conserved last phenylalanine or tryptophan, likely due to a read error. The chain is built from TRBV20-1 and TRBJ1-2; tentatively, D is TRBD1 (5 bases). This CDR3 has 14 amino acids. Per germline, CDR1 DFQATT and CDR2 SNEGSKA (reference sequence). CDR3: CSSRVLGTQDGYTI. In nucleotides, the CDR3 is TGCAGTTCTAGAGTGTTAGGGACTCAGGATGGCTACACCATC.

This clone was counted a few times. Its ends do not fully match the called genes, so a read error is possible. The gene calls are TRBV6-6 and TRBJ2-2; no clear D. This CDR3 is built from 13 residues. Germline loops: CDR1 MNHNY, CDR2 SVGAGI (reference sequence). The CDR3 DNA follows: TGTGCCAGCAGTTACTATTGTACCGGGCAGCTGTTTTTT. Protein product: CASSYYCTGQLFF.

This clone showed up many times. V is TRBV6-2 or TRBV6-3 and J is TRBJ1-1, with D tentatively TRBD1 (5 bases). The V gene lost 5 bases and the J gene lost 0 bases, with 16 bases spanning the gap. Looked up from germline, CDR1 is MNHEY and CDR2 is SVGEGT. The CDR3 totals 16 residues. The DNA of the CDR3 is TGTGCCAGCAGTCCCCTCTCCGACAGACTGAACACTGAAGCTTTCTTT. Its protein product is CASSPLSDRLNTEAFF.

J is TRBJ1-1 and V is TRBV7-9, with 8 bases lining up with TRBD1. The trim removed 2 bases at V and 1 base at J, leaving 3 bases unmatched. The CDR3 spans 15 residues. Germline CDR1 reads SEHNR; CDR2 reads FQNEAQ (reference sequence). The CDR3 bases are TGTGCCAGCAGCTTACCCCAGGGGGCGAACACTGAAGCTTTCTTT. Its translation is CASSLPQGANTEAFF.

As regards this clone: One end of the junction varies from germline; a read error may be responsible. J is TRBJ2-5 and V is TRBV24-1; D could derive from TRBD1 or TRBD2 (5 bases each). This CDR3 region has 14 residues. Germline V gene lookup returns CDR1 KGHDR and CDR2 SFDVKD. The CDR3 region has the DNA TGTGCCACCAGTGACCCGGGACGAAAAGAGATCCAGTACTTC. Translated, it gives CATSDPGRKEIQYF.

The rearrangement joins TRBV28 to TRBJ1-2; D might be TRBD1 (5 bases). The germline V and J ends were trimmed by 8 bases and 8 bases, with 18 bases remaining between them. The CDR3 loop spans 13 amino acids. From germline, CDR1 is MDHEN and CDR2 SYDVKM. CDR3 region: CASRRSGGRGYTF. CDR3 nucleotides: TGTGCCAGCCGCCGCAGTGGGGGTAGGGGCTACACCTTC.

The J gene is TRBJ1-5, the V gene TRBV6-2 or TRBV6-3; 10 nucleotides agree with TRBD1. Germline assignment: CDR1 MNHEY and CDR2 SVGEGT. The CDR3 is 14 amino acids. Trimming cost V 6 bases and J 9 bases; bases outside gene matches: 8. The CDR3 loop is CASRNPGQGWPQHF. The CDR3, as DNA: TGTGCCAGCAGAAATCCGGGACAGGGGTGGCCCCAGCATTTT.

This clone showed up many times. The chain employs TRBV11-3 and TRBJ2-2; D call uncertain. Germline CDR1 and CDR2: SGHNT and YENEEA. Trimming shortened V by 5 bases and J by 3 bases, and 13 bases separated the two germline ends. The CDR3 is made up of 15 amino acids. The CDR3 sequence is CASSLGVRDTGELFF. The CDR3 DNA sequence: TGTGCCAGCAGCCTAGGAGTTCGCGACACCGGGGAGCTGTTTTTT.

At least ten counts were recorded for this clone. The rearrangement links TRBV9 to TRBJ2-2; D possibly uses TRBD1 or TRBD2 (6 bases each). With 0 bases removed from V and 6 bases from J, the gap between germline ends came to 12 bases. Germline V gene lookup returns CDR1 SGDLS and CDR2 YYNGEE. The CDR3 is 15 residues long. CDR3 nucleotide sequence: TGTGCCAGCAGCGTAGAACAGGGCGGGGCCGGGGAGCTGTTTTTT. This gives the protein CASSVEQGGAGELFF.

A few counts support this clone. This chain joins TRBV12-3 or TRBV12-4 and TRBJ1-1; D remains unclear. This CDR3 is built from 16 residues. V lost 2 bases and J 0 bases, leaving 13 bases between the germline ends. The DNA of the CDR3 is TGTGCCAGCAGTTTAAGTGGGAGGATCATGAACACTGAAGCTTTCTTT. Translating it yields CASSLSGRIMNTEAFF.